This TCR beta chain originates from a study of regulatory dendritic cells for organ transplantation. Study results and limitations: The authors noted considerable between-person heterogeneity in alloreactive memory CD8+ cells.

Memory T cells were CD45RO+, naive were CD45RA+, sorted by FACS. Germline loops: CDR1 ENHRY, CDR2 SYGVKD. V was clipped by 2 bases and J by 8 bases, with 10 bases between them. This CDR3 region has 13 residues. Here immunoSEQ multiplex PCR was the method, and the copy in TCRdb shows in-frame clones only, minus some. This repertoire shows over 25,000 clones, around 83% found once; its top ten account for under 0.12%. This clone was counted only a few times. The target antigen is unknown. Source material: naive CD4+ T cells from blood. Sample subset: CD45RA+ naive T cells. The chain employs TRBV10-3 and TRBJ2-1; D is possibly TRBD1 (5 bases). The clonotype originates from a human donor in good health. CDR3 sequence: CAISEQGEDEQFF. The CDR3 bases are TGTGCCATCAGTGAGCAGGGTGAGGATGAGCAGTTCTTC.